Below are 28 T cell receptor beta chains sequenced from a single sample in a study of blood T cell repertoires in COVID-19. The repertoire was sequenced with immunoSEQ multiplex PCR; TCRdb's copy has only in-frame clones and lacks some. Among some 150,000 clones, around 76% were seen once, and the ten largest hold 8.4%. The sequencing sample was made of peripheral blood. All receptors derive from a woman aged 70-85 years with acute or convalescent COVID-19.

The chain has TRBV6-2 or TRBV6-3 and TRBJ1-2, with TRBD1 matching over 7 bases. Germline V CDR1 and CDR2: MNHEY, SVGEGT. The junction had 4 bases not matched to a gene; V was cut back by 4 bases and J by 5 bases. The CDR3 length is 13 residues. The CDR3 sequence is CASSSGQYYGYTF. CDR3 in DNA: TGTGCCAGCAGTTCGGGACAGTATTATGGCTACACCTTC.

A single count supports this clone. The V call is TRBV5-1, the J call TRBJ1-5; D possibly corresponds to TRBD1 (5 bases). This CDR3 has 15 residues. The germline V gene encodes CDR1 SGHRS and CDR2 YFSETQ. Trimming took off 1 base at V and 7 bases at J, with 15 bases between the two ends. The CDR3 region has the DNA TGCGCCAGCAGCTTGAATCAGGGCATGGTGCAGCCCCAGCATTTT. As protein: CASSLNQGMVQPQHF. Using reference TRBV5-1 and TRBJ1-5 for the parts outside the CDR3, the full variable domain is KAGVTQTPRYLIKTRGQQVTLSCSPISGHRSVSWYQQTPGQGLQFLFEYFSETQRNKGNFPGRFSGRQFSNSRSEMNVSTLELGDSALYLCASSLNQGMVQPQHFGDGTRLSIL.

J is TRBJ2-7 and V is TRBV5-1; 9 nucleotides match TRBD1. CDR1 and CDR2 from the germline V gene are SGHRS and YFSETQ. The trim removed 4 bases at V and 5 bases at J, leaving 10 bases unmatched. This CDR3 has 15 residues. CDR3 bases: TGCGCCAGCAGCCTAGACAGGGGGAATTGGAACGAGCAGTACTTC. Its protein is CASSLDRGNWNEQYF.

Here the CDR3 reads CASSLNAGVENGYTF. The CDR3 DNA follows: TGTGCCAGCAGCTTAAACGCAGGGGTTGAGAATGGCTACACCTTC. The chain couples TRBV7-8 to TRBJ1-2; TRBD1 might be the D (6 bases). Trimming removed 2 bases at V and 6 bases at J, with 16 bases between. Germline V gene sequence: CDR1 SGHVS, CDR2 FQNEAQ. CDR3 size: 15 residues.

The gene calls are TRBV28 and TRBJ2-7; TRBD2 agrees at 9 bases. The CDR3 runs 22 residues. Trimming removed 0 bases from V and 1 base from J; junction bases left unmatched: 22. CDR1 MDHEN and CDR2 SYDVKM come from the germline V gene. CDR3 loop: CASSLWGRLGTSFQRRSYEQYF. The CDR3 DNA reads TGTGCCAGCAGTTTATGGGGTCGCTTGGGGACTAGCTTCCAGAGAAGATCCTACGAGCAGTACTTC.

This rearrangement joins TRBV7-2 to TRBJ2-2; D possibly corresponds to TRBD1 (6 bases). V lost 5 bases and J lost 6, with 19 bases in between. Germline CDR1 SGHTA, CDR2 FQGNSA. The CDR3 has 16 amino acids. The CDR3 coding sequence is TGTGCCAGCAGCAATACAGGGAAAACCCTGCCCGGGGAGCTGTTTTTT. Protein product: CASSNTGKTLPGELFF.

The CDR3, as DNA: TGTGCCAGCAGTTGGCTAGTAAATGAGCAGTTCTTC. The encoded protein is CASSWLVNEQFF. V and J are TRBV5-8 and TRBJ2-1; D gene ambiguous. The germline V gene has CDR1 SGHTS and CDR2 YDEGEE. V lost 5 bases and J 7 bases, leaving 10 bases between the germline ends. This CDR3 region has 12 residues.

The chain has TRBV4-3 and TRBJ1-5, with D possibly TRBD1 on 5 matching bases. Germline loops: CDR1 LGHNA, CDR2 YSLEER. The CDR3 totals 15 residues. Trimming removed 0 bases at V and 6 bases at J, with 12 bases between. CDR3 bases: TGCGCCAGCAGCCAAGAAGTGTGGGGCCCTCAGCCCCAGCATTTT. Amino acids: CASSQEVWGPQPQHF.

The chain is built from TRBV5-6 and TRBJ1-2, with TRBD1 matching 9 bases. Germline V CDR1 and CDR2: SGHDT, YYEEEE. The V and J ends lost 5 bases and 8 bases, in that order; junction bases with no gene match: 7. The CDR3 runs 13 residues. CDR3 in DNA: TGTGCCAGCAGGTTCCGACAGGGGGGAGGCTACACCTTC. Amino acid sequence: CASRFRQGGGYTF.

The gene calls are TRBV10-3 and TRBJ2-7, with D perhaps matching TRBD1 (7 bases). Germline CDR1 and CDR2: ENHRY and SYGVKD. The germline V and J ends were trimmed by 0 bases and 8 bases, with 17 bases remaining between them. The CDR3 loop spans 15 amino acids. CDR3 loop: CAISESGGGAKKQYF. The DNA of the CDR3 is TGTGCCATCAGTGAGTCTGGAGGGGGCGCAAAGAAGCAGTACTTC.

The chain is built from TRBV10-3 and TRBJ1-1, with D unresolved. Germline CDR1 and CDR2: ENHRY and SYGVKD. The CDR3 is 14 amino acids. V gave up 3 bases and J gave up 4 bases, with 12 bases separating them. CDR3 amino acids: CAISDYTAGTEAFF. CDR3 DNA: TGTGCCATCAGTGATTACACGGCGGGCACTGAAGCTTTCTTT.

V usage is TRBV7-2 and J usage is TRBJ1-1; 8 positions match TRBD1. Germline V CDR1 and CDR2: SGHTA, FQGNSA. The CDR3 runs 13 residues. V trimming: 4 bases; J trimming: 11 bases; junction bases outside the gene matches: 9. Written as DNA, the CDR3 is TGTGCCAGCAGCTCTGCAGGGGGCGCCGGGGCTTTCTTT. It is translated as CASSSAGGAGAFF.

The CDR3 DNA is TGCGCCAGCAGCCAAGATATGGGGCTTAGCTCTGGAAACACCATATATTTT. Translating it yields CASSQDMGLSSGNTIYF. The rearrangement joins TRBV4-1 to TRBJ1-3, with D possibly being TRBD1 (5 bases). Trimming shortened V by 0 bases and J by 0 bases, and 12 bases separated the two germline ends. The germline CDR1 and CDR2 sequences are MGHRA and YSYEKL. The CDR3 spans 17 residues.

This clone was seen only a few times. This chain connects TRBV6-1 to TRBJ2-2; D not certain. The length of the CDR3 is 14 residues. Per the germline V gene, CDR1 is MNHNS and CDR2 is SASEGT. The V end was cut by 5 bases, the J end by 7 bases, with 14 bases between. The CDR3 bases are TGTGCCAGCAGTTCAGGCTTTGACGACGGGGAGCTGTTTTTT. Residues: CASSSGFDDGELFF.

This clone was seen only a few times. The chain carries TRBV7-9 and TRBJ1-3; D uncertain. The length of the CDR3 is 17 residues. CDR1 and CDR2 from the germline V gene are SEHNR and FQNEAQ (reference sequence). V lost 3 bases, J lost 0 bases, and 15 bases lay in between. Here the CDR3 reads CASSFPERAISGNTIYF. CDR3 coding DNA: TGTGCCAGCAGCTTCCCGGAGAGGGCAATCTCTGGAAACACCATATATTTT.

The J gene is TRBJ2-7, the V gene TRBV3-1 (or the pseudogene TRBV3-2); 9 bases agree with TRBD2. The germline V gene encodes CDR1 LGHDT and CDR2 YNNKEL (reference sequence). The CDR3 is made up of 14 amino acids. J was trimmed by 7 bases and V by 3 bases; bases with no gene match: 7. The CDR3 nucleotides are TGTGCCAGCAGCCACAGGACTAGCGAGGGGGAGCAGTACTTC. This encodes CASSHRTSEGEQYF.

The genes are TRBV7-8 and TRBJ2-7; 8 bases map to TRBD2. The CDR3 consists of 13 residues. V shed 7 bases, J shed 9 bases, and the junction held 11 bases outside the gene matches. Germline V gene lookup returns CDR1 SGHVS and CDR2 FQNEAQ. The CDR3 is CASTPGSSGSQYF. The CDR3 bases are TGTGCCAGCACCCCTGGTTCTAGCGGGTCGCAGTACTTC.

The CDR3 bases are TGTGCCACCAGTGATTCAACTTACTACGAGCAGTACTTC. Translation: CATSDSTYYEQYF. The V gene is TRBV24-1, the J gene TRBJ2-7, with no clear D. V lost 2 bases and J lost 3, with 7 bases in between. CDR1 KGHDR and CDR2 SFDVKD come from the germline V gene. The CDR3 has 13 amino acids.

The chain couples TRBV10-1 to TRBJ2-3; 13 nucleotides line up with TRBD2. V shed 2 bases, J shed 6 bases, and the junction held 5 bases outside the gene matches. The CDR3 extends over 16 amino acids. The V gene's germline CDR1 is WNHNN and CDR2 SYGVQD (reference sequence). The CDR3 coding sequence is TGCGCCAGCAGTGAGACGACTAGCGGGAGGACCGATACGCAGTATTTT. Translated: CASSETTSGRTDTQYF.

This clone was observed once. The chain joins TRBV6-5 to TRBJ2-7, with 8 bases aligning to TRBD1. The CDR3 runs to 14 residues. J lost 0 bases, V lost 6 bases, and 4 bases had no gene match. Germline CDR1 reads MNHEY; CDR2 reads SVGAGI. The CDR3 reads CASRGDRSSYEQYF. The DNA for the CDR3 is TGTGCCAGCAGAGGGGACAGGAGCTCCTACGAGCAGTACTTC.

This sequence joins TRBV28 and TRBJ1-5; tentatively, D is TRBD1 (5 bases). The CDR3 has 13 residues. Germline-derived CDR1 and CDR2 are MDHEN and SYDVKM. Trimming left V 11 bases short and J 5 bases short, with 16 bases between. This CDR3 is CAAGGLGHQPQHF. CDR3 sequence (DNA): TGTGCCGCCGGGGGACTTGGCCATCAGCCCCAGCATTTT.

V is TRBV18 and J is TRBJ1-1; weak D call: TRBD1 (6 bases). From germline, CDR1 is KGHSH and CDR2 LQKENI. The CDR3 is 15 amino acids. V was cut by 2 bases and J by 6 bases, with 16 bases left in between. CDR3 protein: CASSPSLGGGAEAFF. The DNA of the CDR3 is TGTGCCAGCTCACCATCCTTGGGGGGGGGCGCTGAAGCTTTCTTT.

The J gene is TRBJ1-3, the V gene TRBV4-3, with D possibly matching TRBD1 (5 bases). CDR1 and CDR2 from the germline V gene are LGHNA and YSLEER. CDR3 size: 17 residues. With 3 bases removed from V and 0 bases from J, the gap between germline ends came to 15 bases. The CDR3 DNA is TGCGCCAGCAGCCAGGCTCTAACAGGAGCCTCTGGAAACACCATATATTTT. It is translated as CASSQALTGASGNTIYF.

The CDR3 nucleotides read TGCGCCAGCAGCTTGGTCTGGCAGGGAAACAACGAGCAGTACTTC. It encodes CASSLVWQGNNEQYF. J is TRBJ2-7 and V is TRBV5-1; D is possibly TRBD1 (5 bases). Germline CDR1 and CDR2: SGHRS and YFSETQ. V was clipped by 0 bases and J by 5 bases, with 15 bases between them. CDR3 length: 15 amino acids.

The chain has TRBV5-4 and TRBJ1-1, with 9 bases fitting TRBD1. The CDR3 runs to 16 residues. The germline V gene has CDR1 SGHNT and CDR2 YYREEE (reference sequence). V lost 5 bases to trimming and J lost 5 bases; unmatched junction nucleotides: 13. CDR3 protein: CASRRGQGGSVTEAFF. DNA for the CDR3: TGTGCCAGCAGGAGGGGACAGGGAGGATCCGTGACTGAAGCTTTCTTT.

The sample holds a few counts of this clone. The genes are TRBV6-5 and TRBJ1-5, with TRBD1 identical over 9 bases. CDR1 is MNHEY and CDR2 is SVGAGI in the germline V gene. With 6 bases clipped from V and 4 bases from J, the junction kept 4 bases outside the gene matches. CDR3 length: 14 residues. CDR3 residues: CASRTGGENQPQHF. CDR3 nucleotides: TGTGCCAGCAGGACAGGGGGAGAGAATCAGCCCCAGCATTTT.

This chain joins TRBV4-1 and TRBJ1-2, with D maybe TRBD1 (5 bases). Trimming removed 3 bases at V and 0 bases at J, with 8 bases between. The CDR3 is made up of 14 amino acids. Germline V CDR1 and CDR2: MGHRA, YSYEKL. The CDR3: CASSQAGTNYGYTF. As DNA, the CDR3 is TGCGCCAGCAGCCAGGCAGGGACTAACTATGGCTACACCTTC.

This chain uses TRBV14 with TRBJ1-2; D might be TRBD1 (5 bases). Trimming left V 4 bases short and J 6 bases short, with 9 bases between. The CDR3 extends over 12 amino acids. From germline, CDR1 is SGHDN and CDR2 FVKESK. CDR3 nucleotides: TGTGCCAGCAGCCCGACAGTCGATGGCTACACCTTC. Protein product: CASSPTVDGYTF.